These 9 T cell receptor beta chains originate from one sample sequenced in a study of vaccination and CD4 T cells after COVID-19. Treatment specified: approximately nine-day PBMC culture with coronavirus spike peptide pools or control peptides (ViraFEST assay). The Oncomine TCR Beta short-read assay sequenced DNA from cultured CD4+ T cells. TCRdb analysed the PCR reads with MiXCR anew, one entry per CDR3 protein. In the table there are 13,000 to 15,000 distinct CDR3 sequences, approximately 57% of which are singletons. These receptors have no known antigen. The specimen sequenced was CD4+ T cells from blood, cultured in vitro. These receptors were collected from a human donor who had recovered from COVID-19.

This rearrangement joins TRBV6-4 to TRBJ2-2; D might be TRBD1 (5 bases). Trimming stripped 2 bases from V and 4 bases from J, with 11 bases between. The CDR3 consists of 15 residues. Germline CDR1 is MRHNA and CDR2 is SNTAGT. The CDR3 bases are TGTGCCAGCAGTGACAATTCAGGGTCCACCGGGGAGCTGTTTTTT. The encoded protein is CASSDNSGSTGELFF.

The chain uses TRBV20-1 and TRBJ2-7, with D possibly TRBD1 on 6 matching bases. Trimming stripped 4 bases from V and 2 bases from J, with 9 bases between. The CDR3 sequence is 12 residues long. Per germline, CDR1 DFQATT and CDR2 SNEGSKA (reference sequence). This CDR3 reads CSAKDRTYEQYF. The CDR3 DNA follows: TGCAGTGCTAAAGACAGGACCTACGAGCAGTACTTC.

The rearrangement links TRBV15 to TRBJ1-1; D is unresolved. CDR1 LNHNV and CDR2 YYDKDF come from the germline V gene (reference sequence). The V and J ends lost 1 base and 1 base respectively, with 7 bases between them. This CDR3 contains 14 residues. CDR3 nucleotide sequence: TGTGCCACCAGCAGAGTACTGGAGAACACTGAAGCTTTCTTT. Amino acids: CATSRVLENTEAFF.

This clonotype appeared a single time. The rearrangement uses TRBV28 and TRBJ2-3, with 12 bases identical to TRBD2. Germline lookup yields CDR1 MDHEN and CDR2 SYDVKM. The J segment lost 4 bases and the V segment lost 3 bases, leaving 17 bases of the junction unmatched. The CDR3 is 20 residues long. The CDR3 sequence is CASSFQRLLAGGLPSDTQYF. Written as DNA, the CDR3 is TGTGCCAGCAGTTTCCAACGACTTCTAGCGGGAGGGCTCCCCTCAGATACGCAGTATTTT. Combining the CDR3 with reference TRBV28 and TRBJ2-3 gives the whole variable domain DVKVTQSSRYLVKRTGEKVFLECVQDMDHENMFWYRQDPGLGLRLIYFSYDVKMKEKGDIPEGYSVSREKKERFSLILESASTNQTSMYLCASSFQRLLAGGLPSDTQYFGPGTRLTVL.

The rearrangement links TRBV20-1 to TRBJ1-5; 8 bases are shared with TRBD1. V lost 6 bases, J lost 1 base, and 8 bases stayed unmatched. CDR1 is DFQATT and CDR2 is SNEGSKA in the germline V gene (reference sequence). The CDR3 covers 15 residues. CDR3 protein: CSARRQGQSNQPQHF. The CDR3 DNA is TGCAGTGCAAGAAGACAGGGGCAGAGCAATCAGCCCCAGCATTTT.

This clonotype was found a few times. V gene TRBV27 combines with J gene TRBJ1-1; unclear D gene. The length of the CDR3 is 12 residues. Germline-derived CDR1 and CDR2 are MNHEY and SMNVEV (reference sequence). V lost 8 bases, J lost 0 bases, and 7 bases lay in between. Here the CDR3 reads CASRRLNTEAFF. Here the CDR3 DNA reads TGTGCCAGCCGCAGACTGAACACTGAAGCTTTCTTT.

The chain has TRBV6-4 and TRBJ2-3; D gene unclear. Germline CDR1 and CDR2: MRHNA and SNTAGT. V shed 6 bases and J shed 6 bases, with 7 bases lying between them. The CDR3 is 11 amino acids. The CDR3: CASRIGDTQYF. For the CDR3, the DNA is TGTGCCAGCAGGATAGGGGATACGCAGTATTTT.

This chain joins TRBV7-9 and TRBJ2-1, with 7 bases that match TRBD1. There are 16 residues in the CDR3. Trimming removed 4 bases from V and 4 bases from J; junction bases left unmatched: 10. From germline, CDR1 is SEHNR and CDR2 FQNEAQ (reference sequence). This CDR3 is CASSSMIGGPYNEQFF. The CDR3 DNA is TGTGCCAGCAGCTCCATGATAGGGGGCCCATACAATGAGCAGTTCTTC.

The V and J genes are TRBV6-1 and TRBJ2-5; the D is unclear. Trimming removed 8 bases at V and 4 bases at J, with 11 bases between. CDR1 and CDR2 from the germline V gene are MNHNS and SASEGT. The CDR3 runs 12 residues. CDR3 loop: CASSPRGETQYF. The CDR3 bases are TGTGCCAGCTCCCCCCGTGGAGAGACCCAGTACTTC.